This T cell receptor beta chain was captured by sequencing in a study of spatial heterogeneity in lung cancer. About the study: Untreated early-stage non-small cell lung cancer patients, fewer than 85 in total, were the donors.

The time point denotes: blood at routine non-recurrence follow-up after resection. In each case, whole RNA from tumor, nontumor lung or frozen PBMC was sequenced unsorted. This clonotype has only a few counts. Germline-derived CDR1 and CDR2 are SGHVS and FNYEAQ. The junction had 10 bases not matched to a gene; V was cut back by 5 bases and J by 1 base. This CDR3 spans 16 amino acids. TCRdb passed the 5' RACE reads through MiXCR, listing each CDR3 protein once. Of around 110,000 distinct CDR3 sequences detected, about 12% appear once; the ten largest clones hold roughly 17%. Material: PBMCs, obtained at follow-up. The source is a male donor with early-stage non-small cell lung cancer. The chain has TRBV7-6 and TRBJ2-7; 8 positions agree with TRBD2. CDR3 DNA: TGTGCCAGCAGCCCCCTCGGAAGCGGGAGATCCTACGAGCAGTACTTC. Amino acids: CASSPLGSGRSYEQYF.